Below, 16 T cell receptor beta chains from the same sample are listed, as sequenced in a study of shared clonotypes between healthy human individuals. The protocol was immunoSEQ multiplex PCR, while the TCRdb copy is restricted to in-frame clones and leaves out a portion. This repertoire shows around 2.5 million clones, approximately 94% found once; its top ten account for approximately 0.36%. Sequences were obtained from naive CD4+ T cells from PBMCs. Subset indicated: CD45RA+ positively selected. The receptors here all came from a young man in good health. Some clones in this sample may be carry-over from other donors' samples.

The table lists this clone with a count of one. Other DNA sequences in this specimen translate into the identical CDR3. The CDR3 DNA is TGTGCCACCAGCAGAGATCTGGGGGGCAGCTACAATGAGCAGTTCTTC. Its translation is CATSRDLGGSYNEQFF. The rearrangement uses TRBV15 and TRBJ2-1; tentatively, D is TRBD1 or TRBD2 (6 bases each). CDR3 length equals 16 residues. Germline V gene lookup returns CDR1 LNHNV and CDR2 YYDKDF (reference sequence). The V end was cut by 0 bases, the J end by 3 bases, with 12 bases between.

On this clone itself: Other DNA sequences in this sample translate to the same CDR3. The chain links TRBV7-3 to TRBJ2-7; possibly TRBD2 for D (6 bases). Germline V gives CDR1 SGHTA, CDR2 FQGTGA. V lost 0 bases and J 0 bases, leaving 6 bases between the germline ends. This CDR3 contains 14 residues. CDR3 DNA sequence: TGTGCCAGCAGCTTAACCGGGAGCTCCTACGAGCAGTACTTC. Translating it yields CASSLTGSSYEQYF.

The J gene is TRBJ2-7, the V gene TRBV5-4; D is unclear. Trimming took off 1 base at V and 5 bases at J, with 13 bases between the two ends. The germline V gene has CDR1 SGHNT and CDR2 YYREEE (reference sequence). The CDR3 contains 14 residues. The CDR3 loop is CASSLTGPPNEQYF. The CDR3, as DNA: TGTGCCAGCAGCTTGACTGGACCCCCAAACGAGCAGTACTTC.

Remarks on this clone: The sample carries other DNA sequences with the same CDR3. The chain is built from TRBV28 and TRBJ2-1, with 10 bases fitting TRBD2. CDR1 is MDHEN, CDR2 SYDVKM, per germline. Unmatched junction bases numbered 2, after V lost 1 base and J lost 5 bases. The CDR3 consists of 15 residues. This CDR3 is CASSLSLAGHNEQFF. DNA for the CDR3: TGTGCCAGCAGTTTATCACTAGCGGGGCACAATGAGCAGTTCTTC.

The chain couples TRBV29-1 to TRBJ2-1; D possibly corresponds to TRBD1 (5 bases). Germline V lookup: CDR1 SQVTM, CDR2 ANQGSEA. CDR3 length equals 12 residues. The V end was cut by 6 bases, the J end by 5 bases, with 11 bases between. The CDR3 protein is CSVLRGDNEQFF. The CDR3 DNA reads as TGCAGCGTCCTAAGGGGCGACAATGAGCAGTTCTTC.

The chain has TRBV4-2 and TRBJ2-1; D might be TRBD1 (6 bases). Looked up from germline, CDR1 is LGHNA and CDR2 is YNFKEQ. CDR3 length: 15 residues. The V end lost 0 bases, the J end lost 11 bases, and 17 bases lay between the germline ends. CDR3 region: CASSQETALGTQQFF. CDR3 bases: TGTGCCAGCAGCCAAGAGACGGCTTTGGGGACACAGCAGTTCTTC.

The chain employs TRBV5-1 and TRBJ1-1; TRBD1 might be the D (5 bases). Germline assignment: CDR1 SGHRS and CDR2 YFSETQ. V gave up 2 bases and J gave up 4 bases, with 12 bases separating them. CDR3 length equals 14 residues. The DNA of the CDR3 is TGCGCCAGCAGCTTTGAAAGGGGTGGCACTGAAGCTTTCTTT. The encoded protein is CASSFERGGTEAFF.

The chain employs TRBV28 and TRBJ1-1; D gene uncertain. The V and J ends lost 4 bases and 5 bases respectively, with 14 bases between them. The CDR3 extends over 14 amino acids. Germline V gene lookup returns CDR1 MDHEN and CDR2 SYDVKM. This chain's CDR3 is CASSSVADRTEAFF. As DNA, the CDR3 is TGTGCCAGCAGTTCGGTTGCGGATCGGACTGAAGCTTTCTTT.

This clone occurred once. The J gene is TRBJ2-1, the V gene TRBV10-3, with D maybe TRBD2 (5 bases). Trimming left V 2 bases short and J 3 bases short, with 17 bases between. CDR3 length equals 17 residues. Germline CDR1 reads ENHRY; CDR2 reads SYGVKD. CDR3 coding DNA: TGTGCCATCAGTGAGACGCCAGGACTCGGAAACTACAATGAGCAGTTCTTC. Amino acids: CAISETPGLGNYNEQFF.

CDR3 residues: CASVRETQYF. In nucleotides, the CDR3 is TGTGCCAGCGTACGGGAGACCCAGTACTTC. This chain joins TRBV27 and TRBJ2-5, with unresolved D. Germline values: CDR1 MNHEY, CDR2 SMNVEV (reference sequence). The CDR3 consists of 10 residues. V gave up 8 bases and J gave up 5 bases, with 6 bases separating them.

Details on this clone: This same CDR3 is encoded by further DNA sequences in the sample. The rearrangement links TRBV28 to TRBJ2-3; unclear D gene. Germline assignment: CDR1 MDHEN and CDR2 SYDVKM. This CDR3 comprises 12 residues. V gave up 4 bases and J gave up 4 bases, with 6 bases separating them. The CDR3 region has the DNA TGTGCCAGCAGTTCGACGGCAGATACGCAGTATTTT. It translates to CASSSTADTQYF.

V is TRBV28 and J is TRBJ1-4, with 7 bases that match TRBD1. CDR1 is MDHEN and CDR2 is SYDVKM in the germline V gene. This CDR3 is 20 amino acids long. V was clipped by 3 bases and J by 0 bases; unmatched bases: 16. The CDR3 nucleotides are TGTGCCAGCAGTTTTTGGGTTACAGGGGATAGGGGAACAACTAATGAAAAACTGTTTTTT. It is translated as CASSFWVTGDRGTTNEKLFF.

The CDR3 sequence is CASSESDGASRGAFF. The CDR3 nucleotides read TGCGCCAGCAGTGAATCTGACGGCGCCTCCCGAGGAGCTTTCTTT. The J gene is TRBJ1-1, the V gene TRBV10-2; D uncertain. The CDR3 loop spans 15 amino acids. Germline CDR1 is WSHSY and CDR2 is SAAADI. V was clipped by 3 bases and J by 10 bases, with 21 bases between them.

The V gene is TRBV28, the J gene TRBJ2-3; TRBD2 agrees at 9 bases. CDR3 length: 16 amino acids. CDR1 MDHEN and CDR2 SYDVKM come from the germline V gene. With V trimmed by 6 bases and J by 4 bases, 11 bases remained unmatched. CDR3 loop: CASSSSGGRAPDTQYF. CDR3 bases: TGTGCCAGCAGCTCCTCGGGCGGGAGGGCCCCAGATACGCAGTATTTT.

The rearrangement joins TRBV28 to TRBJ1-1; tentative D call: TRBD1 (5 bases). CDR1 and CDR2 from the germline V gene are MDHEN and SYDVKM. This CDR3 spans 15 amino acids. V was trimmed by 6 bases and J by 5 bases, leaving 19 bases between them. In DNA, the CDR3 is TGTGCCAGCAGCCCCGGAGGACGGGGGGGAACTGAAGCTTTCTTT. Translated: CASSPGGRGGTEAFF. The complete variable domain, with remaining parts taken from reference TRBV28 and TRBJ1-1, reads DVKVTQSSRYLVKRTGEKVFLECVQDMDHENMFWYRQDPGLGLRLIYFSYDVKMKEKGDIPEGYSVSREKKERFSLILESASTNQTSMYLCASSPGGRGGTEAFFGQGTRLTVV.

The chain combines TRBV29-1 with TRBJ2-1, with D hard to call. Germline V gene lookup returns CDR1 SQVTM and CDR2 ANQGSEA. V lost 1 base and J lost 5, with 6 bases in between. This CDR3 spans 12 amino acids. The CDR3 DNA is TGCAGCGTTGAAGGCGATAACAATGAGCAGTTCTTC. Protein: CSVEGDNNEQFF.